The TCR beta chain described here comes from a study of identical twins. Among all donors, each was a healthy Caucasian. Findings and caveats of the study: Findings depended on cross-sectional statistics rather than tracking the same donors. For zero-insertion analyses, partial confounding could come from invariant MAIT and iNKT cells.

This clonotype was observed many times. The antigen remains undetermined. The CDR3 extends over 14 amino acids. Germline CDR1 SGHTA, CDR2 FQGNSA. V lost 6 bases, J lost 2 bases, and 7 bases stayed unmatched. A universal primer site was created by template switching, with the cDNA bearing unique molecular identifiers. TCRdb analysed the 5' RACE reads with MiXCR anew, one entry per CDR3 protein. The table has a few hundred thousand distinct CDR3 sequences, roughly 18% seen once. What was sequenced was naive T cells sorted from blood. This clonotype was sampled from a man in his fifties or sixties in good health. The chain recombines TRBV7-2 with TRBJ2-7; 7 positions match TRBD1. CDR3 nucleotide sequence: TGTGCCAGCAGTCTAACAGGGGCCACCTACGAGCAGTACTTC. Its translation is CASSLTGATYEQYF.